This T cell receptor (beta chain) was documented in a study of read filtering for tumor transcriptome and immune sequencing. At the level of the study: Mean patient age was approximately 66 years, range about 45 to 85; some 17 male, more than 11 female.

In its sample, this clonotype was seen many times. Molecular barcoded adaptors covering alpha/delta and beta/gamma chains were used on approximately 400 ng RNA. TCRdb re-analysed the reads in MiXCR, keeping a single row per CDR3 protein. The repertoire consists of some 140,000 distinct CDR3 sequences, with less than 15% occurring once and the leading ten covering just under 8.5%. Trimming removed 6 bases from V and 5 bases from J; junction bases left unmatched: 4. This CDR3 comprises 14 residues. V gene TRBV12-3 or TRBV12-4 combines with J gene TRBJ2-1, with 10 bases aligning to TRBD1. The specimen sequenced was a population of CD138-negative cells sorted from bone marrow. The TCR was taken from a donor aged 40 or over with multiple myeloma. This CDR3 reads CASSFGTGDNEQFF. Written as DNA, the CDR3 is TGTGCCAGCAGCTTTGGGACAGGGGACAATGAGCAGTTCTTC.